This TCR beta chain was captured in a study of shared clonotypes between healthy human individuals (dated by TCRdb to about 2020). For context, the study as a whole: The cohort comprised two women and a few men aged 18 to 49 years. For each donor, three plates each were used for CD4 naive and CD4 memory, two plates were used for CD8 naive, and one plate was used for CD8 memory. Blood TCR repertoires of several healthy adults were deeply sequenced to estimate repertoire size and the extent of clonotype sharing between individuals. To increase sequencing depth and limit assay-specific biases, different laboratories used diverse techniques to prepare libraries and sequence TCR repertoires. Per donor, leukapheresis produced somewhere between about 0.94 and 9 billion PBMCs.

The table lists this clone with a count of one. This receptor's antigen is unknown. Qualities for individual bases were not recorded, and no much larger clone is one base off. Here is what the overall study found, with its caveats: Because the study included a small number of donors, the genetic and exposure-history diversity represented was limited. Larger estimated clonotype richness was generally found for naive subsets than for memory subsets. Pairwise subsampling led to the expectation that sequencing depth would affect the degree of clonotype sharing among donors. Rarefaction of sorted-subset datasets indicated incomplete sequencing despite the large sequencing depth. Sharing across four donors was observed for 5% to 6.5% of naive CD4, about 4% of naive CD8, 2% to 2.5% of memory CD4, and roughly 0.4% of memory CD8 clonotypes. Compared with non-shared clonotypes, clonotypes shared by all four sorted-subset donors had higher generation probabilities. Sampling was restricted to blood, and TCR repertoires in tissue are likely to differ from TCR repertoires in blood.

CDR1 and CDR2 (SGHAT, FQNNGV) derive from the germline V gene. The CDR3 goes from the cysteine to the phenylalanine over 13 residues. Only the CDR3 DNA stays, 39 bases, in frame from base 1. V is reduced by 0 bases and J by 4 bases, leaving a spacing of 6 bases between them. For the CD8 naive samples, CD45RO-negative cells were positively selected for CCR7, yielding a CD45RA+CCR7+ population from which TemRA cells were excluded. Donors were healthy HIV-negative adults with no recently reported acute infections or vaccinations. All donors were Caucasian adults living in Nashville, Tennessee, USA. Blood was obtained by leukapheresis, after which PBMCs were separated by Ficoll-Histopaque density gradient centrifugation and cryopreserved in liquid nitrogen vapor phase. Analytical flow cytometry was used to check the purity and quantity of each magnetically sorted T cell population. Genomic DNA was isolated from every sorted fraction and measured by UV absorbance on a Nanodrop 2000c.

TCR CDR3 regions were amplified from genomic DNA by multiplex PCR using the deep immunoSEQ assay. Extracted genomic DNA from each cell subset was spread evenly across all wells of several immunoSEQ 96-well plates, with each plate serving as a replicate. Each replicate PCR for sorted subsets received around 210 ng genomic DNA, equal to about 30,000 T cell genomes. Purified libraries were measured with a Qubit 3.0 fluorometer, size-checked on a Bioanalyzer 2100, and measured again with the KAPA Library Quantification kit. A separate single-read 150-cycle Illumina NextSeq 550 flow cell was used to sequence each immunoSEQ 96-well plate. In the authors' own workflow: Because the immunoSEQ output held only junctional sequences and lacked quality scores, the filtering could not match the filtering applied to full-length reads. Sequences were annotated with PyIR, a Python wrapper for IgBLAST v1.9, using IMGT germline references to assign V/J genes and CDR3. Reads were removed for weak V/J assignments (E-value above 1e-6), missing CDR3, stop codons, out-of-frame junctions, or ambiguous translated residues. V3J clonotypes were defined by identical inferred V gene, J gene, and CDR3 amino acid sequence. Percentage overlap between repertoires was computed as shared unique clonotypes divided by the size of the smaller repertoire. Three approaches were used to assess repertoire richness: RTK rarefaction, the Chao1 estimator, and Recon v2.1 estimates of unobserved clonotypes. OLGA was used to compute generation probabilities for all TCRbeta clonotypes that the gDNA method yielded from a handful of donors. This is the immuneACCESS table as TCRdb keeps it, with only in-frame sequences that have V and J called. A part of the clones is gone; compared with another copy, unresolved V genes explain less than half, and the rest is unexplained. Clone size and the V and J calls come from that table; the DNA yielded D and trimming. The sample records a few hundred thousand clones, around 95% of which are singletons. The ten biggest clones cover approximately 0.1% of the sample.

This chain is built from TRBV11-2 and TRBJ2-5, with the D gene uncertain. Sequencing input: naive CD8+ T cells sorted from blood. In light of the paper, this sample's cell subset or site label describes: CD45RA+CCR7+. This TCR came from a young woman in good health. The DNA sequence is given as TGTGCCAGCAGCTTAGAGACGGGAGAGACCCAGTACTTC. The translation is CASSLETGETQYF.